The T cell receptor beta chain described here comes from a study of cytomegalovirus exposure and HLA in healthy donors. Germline V gives CDR1 MDHEN, CDR2 SYDVKM. V lost 5 bases, J lost 0 bases, and 2 bases stayed unmatched. The CDR3 has 15 residues. In the PCR, 60 Vbeta and 13 Jbeta primers were used. Data came from immunoSEQ multiplex PCR; TCRdb stores just in-frame clones and leaves some out. This table holds around 200,000 clones, 77% found once. The TCR was taken from a woman aged 55-75 years in good health and CMV-seropositive. Specimen: PBMCs. This chain links TRBV28 with TRBJ1-1; 11 nucleotides match TRBD1. CDR3 in DNA: TGTGCCAGCAGTCGGGACAGGGGGATGAACACTGAAGCTTTCTTT. Encoded protein: CASSRDRGMNTEAFF. The entire variable domain, with the rest obtained from reference TRBV28 and TRBJ1-1, is as follows: DVKVTQSSRYLVKRTGEKVFLECVQDMDHENMFWYRQDPGLGLRLIYFSYDVKMKEKGDIPEGYSVSREKKERFSLILESASTNQTSMYLCASSRDRGMNTEAFFGQGTRLTVV.